The entry below gives a single TCR beta chain sequence along with its context. Its antigen is unknown. The entry originates in a study of T cells after yellow fever vaccination. Study information: Where fractions had low cell numbers, libraries were prepared from them with the SMART-Seq v4 Ultra Low Input RNA kit. Study-wide points: At less than 97% for CD4 and almost 90% for CD8, most primary-vaccination clones showed up again after the booster. Peaking faster, on day 5 versus 15, the secondary response was nonetheless weaker.

A process of 5'RACE template switching, which added a universal primer site and UMIs, was used to make TCR cDNA. Using its own MiXCR run on the 5' RACE reads, TCRdb lists one record per CDR3 protein. The profile shows about 550,000 distinct CDR3 sequences, 19% of them singletons. Deletions cut 2 bases from V and 3 bases from J, with 8 bases between. There are 13 residues in the CDR3. The V call is TRBV12-3 or TRBV12-4, the J call TRBJ2-7; D is undetermined. This specimen consisted of PBMCs, obtained 15 days after the yellow fever booster vaccination. This TCR was sampled from a man aged 30 to 45 who received the YFV17D yellow fever vaccine. Here the CDR3 reads CASSLKDRYEQYF. CDR3 in DNA: TGTGCCAGCAGTTTAAAAGACCGCTACGAGCAGTACTTC.